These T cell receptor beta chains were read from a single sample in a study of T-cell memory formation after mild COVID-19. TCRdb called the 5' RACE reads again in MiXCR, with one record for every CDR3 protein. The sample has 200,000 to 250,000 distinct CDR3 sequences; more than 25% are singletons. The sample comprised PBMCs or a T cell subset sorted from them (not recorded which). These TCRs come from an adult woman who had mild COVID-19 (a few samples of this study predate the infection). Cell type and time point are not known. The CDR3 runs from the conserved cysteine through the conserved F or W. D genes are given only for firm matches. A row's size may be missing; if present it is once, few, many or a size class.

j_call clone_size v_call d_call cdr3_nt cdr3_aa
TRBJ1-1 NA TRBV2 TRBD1 TGTGCCAGCACTGGACAGGCCACTGAAGCTTTCTTT CASTGQATEAFF
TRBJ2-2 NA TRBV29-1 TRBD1 TGCAGCGTCCGACAGGGCAACACCGGGGAGCTGTTTTTT CSVRQGNTGELFF
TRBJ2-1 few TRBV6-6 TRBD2 TGTGCCAGCGCGCTAAGCGGGGTCAATGAGCAGTTCTTC CASALSGVNEQFF
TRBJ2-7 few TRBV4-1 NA TGCGCCAGCAGCCATCTTGAGAACGAGCAGTACTTC CASSHLENEQYF
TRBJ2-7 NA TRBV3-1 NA TGTGCCAGCAGCAACGAGGGTCTAGCCCGCTTGGAGCAGTACTTC CASSNEGLARLEQYF
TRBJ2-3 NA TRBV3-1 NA TGTGCCAGCAGCCAACAGGGCGCGGGGACAGATACGCAGTATTTT CASSQQGAGTDTQYF
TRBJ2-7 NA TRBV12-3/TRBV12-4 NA TGTGCCAGCAGTTCCCACCCCAGTATAGCCCTCGGAGTTGACTACGAGCAGTACTTC CASSSHPSIALGVDYEQYF
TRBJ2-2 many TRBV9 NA TGTGCCAGCAGCGTGGGAGGAGACACCGGGGAGCTGTTTTTT CASSVGGDTGELFF
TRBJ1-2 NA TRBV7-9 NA TGTGCCAGCAGCCAACGTGGTGGTTCTGGCTACACCTTC CASSQRGGSGYTF
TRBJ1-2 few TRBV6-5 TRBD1 TGTGCCAGCAGTTTAACCCGGGACAGAAGCGTCTACACCTTC CASSLTRDRSVYTF
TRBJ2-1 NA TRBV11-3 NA TGTGCCAGCAGCTCGGGACGTTCCTACAATGAGCAGTTCTTC CASSSGRSYNEQFF
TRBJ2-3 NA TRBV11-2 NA TGTGCCAGCAGACAAGGGACGGCAAGGGGTAGAACGCAGTATTTT CASRQGTARGRTQYF
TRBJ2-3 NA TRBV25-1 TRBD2 TGTGCCAGCAGTGATGGCGGGGGGCTTGGGACAGATACGCAGTATTTT CASSDGGGLGTDTQYF
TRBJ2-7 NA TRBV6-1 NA TGTGCCAGCAGTGAAGGGCGGGCCTACGAGCAGTACTTC CASSEGRAYEQYF
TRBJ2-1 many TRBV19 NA TGTGCCAGTAGTACCCTGCGGGGCAATGAGCAGTTCTTC CASSTLRGNEQFF
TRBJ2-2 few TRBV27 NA TGTGCCAGCAGACGGACAGCCGCGAACACCGGGGAGCTGTTTTTT CASRRTAANTGELFF
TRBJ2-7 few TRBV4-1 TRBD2 TGCGCCAGCAGCCAAGAGCCGGGACTAGCGGGCGAGCAGTACTTC CASSQEPGLAGEQYF
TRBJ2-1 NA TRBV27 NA TGTGCCAGCTCATTTGCCGGACGAAATTTCTTC CASSFAGRNFF
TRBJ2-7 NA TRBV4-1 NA TGCGCCAGCAGCCAAGAAGGTGGTAGGAGCTCCTACGAGCAGTACTTC CASSQEGGRSSYEQYF
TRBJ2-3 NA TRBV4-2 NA TGTGCCAGCAGCACAGGCAGTTGGGGGACAGATACGCAGTATTTT CASSTGSWGTDTQYF
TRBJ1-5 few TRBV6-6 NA TGTGCCAGCAACAGCGGCAATCAGCCCCAGCATTTT CASNSGNQPQHF
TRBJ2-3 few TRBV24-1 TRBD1 TGTGCCACCAGTCCTCAGGGGGCGCAGACAGATACGCAGTATTTT CATSPQGAQTDTQYF
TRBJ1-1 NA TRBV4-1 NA TGCGCCAGCAGCCTACAGGGCGAAGCTTTCTTT CASSLQGEAFF